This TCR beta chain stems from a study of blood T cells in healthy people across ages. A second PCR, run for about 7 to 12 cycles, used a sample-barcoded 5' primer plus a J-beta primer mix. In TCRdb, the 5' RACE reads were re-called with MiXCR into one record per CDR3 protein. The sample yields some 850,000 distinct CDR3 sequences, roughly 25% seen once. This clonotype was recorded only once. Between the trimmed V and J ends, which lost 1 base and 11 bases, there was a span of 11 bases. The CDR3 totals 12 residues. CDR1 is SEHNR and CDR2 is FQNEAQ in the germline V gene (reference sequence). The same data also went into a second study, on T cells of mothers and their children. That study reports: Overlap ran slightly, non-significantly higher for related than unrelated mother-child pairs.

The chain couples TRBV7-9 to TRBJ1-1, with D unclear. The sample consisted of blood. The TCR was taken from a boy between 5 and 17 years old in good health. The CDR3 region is CASSLEARPAFF. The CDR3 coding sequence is TGTGCCAGCAGCTTAGAGGCCCGACCTGCTTTCTTT.